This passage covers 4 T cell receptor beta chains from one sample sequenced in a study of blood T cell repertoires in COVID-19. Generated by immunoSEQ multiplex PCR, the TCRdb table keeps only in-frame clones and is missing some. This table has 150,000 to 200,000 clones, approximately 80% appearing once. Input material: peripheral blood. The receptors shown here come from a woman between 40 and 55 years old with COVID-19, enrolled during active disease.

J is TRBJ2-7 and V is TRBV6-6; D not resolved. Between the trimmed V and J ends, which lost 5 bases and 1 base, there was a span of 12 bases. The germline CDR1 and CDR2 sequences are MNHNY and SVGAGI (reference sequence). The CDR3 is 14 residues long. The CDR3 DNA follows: TGTGCCAGCAGTCCCTCCCGGGTTTCCTACGAGCAGTACTTC. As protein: CASSPSRVSYEQYF.

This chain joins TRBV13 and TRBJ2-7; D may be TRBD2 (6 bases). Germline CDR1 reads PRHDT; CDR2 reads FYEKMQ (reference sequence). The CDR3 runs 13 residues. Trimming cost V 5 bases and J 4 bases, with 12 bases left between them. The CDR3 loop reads CASSPDSGYEQYF. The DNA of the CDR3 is TGTGCCAGCAGCCCAGATAGCGGTTACGAGCAGTACTTC.

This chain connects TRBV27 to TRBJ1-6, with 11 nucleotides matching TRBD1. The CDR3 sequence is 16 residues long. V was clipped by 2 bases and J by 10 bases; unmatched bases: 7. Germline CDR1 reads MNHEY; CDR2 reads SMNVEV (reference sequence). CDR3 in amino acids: CASSLAGTGGRSPLHF. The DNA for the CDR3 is TGTGCCAGCAGTTTAGCCGGGACAGGGGGTAGGTCACCCCTCCACTTT.

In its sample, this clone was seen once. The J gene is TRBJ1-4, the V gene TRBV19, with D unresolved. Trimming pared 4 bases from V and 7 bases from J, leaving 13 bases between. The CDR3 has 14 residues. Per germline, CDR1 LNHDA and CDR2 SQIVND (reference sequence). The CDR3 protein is CASSREREGEKLFF. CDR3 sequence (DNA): TGTGCCAGTAGTAGGGAAAGGGAGGGTGAAAAACTGTTTTTT. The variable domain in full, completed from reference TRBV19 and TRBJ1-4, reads DGGITQSPKYLFRKEGQNVTLSCEQNLNHDAMYWYRQDPGQGLRLIYYSQIVNDFQKGDIAEGYSVSREKKESFPLTVTSAQKNPTAFYLCASSREREGEKLFFGSGTQLSVL.